Included here is one T cell receptor (beta chain) sequence, with context. A single record per CDR3 protein comes from TCRdb applying MiXCR to the 5' RACE reads. Of 43,000 or so distinct CDR3 sequences listed, 6% to 7% are singletons. These data originate in a study of spatial heterogeneity in lung cancer. Time point meaning: sample taken at primary tumor resection. Tumor, nontumor lung or frozen PBMC supplied whole RNA, sequenced without sorting. Germline lookup yields CDR1 SEHNR and CDR2 FQNEAQ (reference sequence). Trimming pared 0 bases from V and 1 base from J, leaving 12 bases between. The CDR3 is 16 residues long.

The sequence came from a female donor with early-stage non-small cell lung cancer. V is TRBV7-9 and J is TRBJ1-1; D call uncertain. Sequencing used PBMCs, obtained at surgery. The CDR3 coding sequence is TGTGCCAGCAGCTTAGCCCAGGCCCGGGGGAACACTGAAGCTTTCTTT. Translation: CASSLAQARGNTEAFF.